These 18 T cell receptor beta chains were sequenced from one sample in a study of beta chain features in type 1 diabetes. Expressed TCRB transcripts were sequenced because the isolated RNA had all been reverse transcribed beforehand. The table came from immunoSEQ multiplex PCR; TCRdb's copy has only in-frame clones and leaves some out. Of around 310,000 clones listed, 9.5% to 11% were seen once; the top ten hold under 0.02%. The sample taken for sequencing was naive CD4+ T cells from blood. Source of these receptors: a woman aged 25 to 39 in good health.

This clone turned up a few times. The chain combines TRBV9 with TRBJ1-2, with 8 nucleotides matching TRBD1. The J segment lost 8 bases and the V segment lost 3 bases, leaving 9 bases of the junction unmatched. The CDR3 is 14 amino acids. The germline CDR1 and CDR2 sequences are SGDLS and YYNGEE. CDR3 protein: CASSGSATGVGYTF. The CDR3 DNA is TGTGCCAGCAGCGGGTCCGCGACAGGGGTGGGCTACACCTTC. Combining the CDR3 with reference TRBV9 and TRBJ1-2 gives the whole variable domain DSGVTQTPKHLITATGQRVTLRCSPRSGDLSVYWYQQSLDQGLQFLIQYYNGEERAKGNILERFSAQQFPDLHSELNLSSLELGDSALYFCASSGSATGVGYTFGSGTRLTVV.

This clone was detected a few times. V gene TRBV5-1 combines with J gene TRBJ2-3; TRBD2 matches 7 bases. CDR3 size: 14 residues. Germline V gene data show CDR1 as SGHRS and CDR2 as YFSETQ. J was trimmed by 0 bases and V by 7 bases; bases with no gene match: 5. DNA for the CDR3: TGCGCCAGCCGGCTAGCGGCTAGCACAGATACGCAGTATTTT. Amino acid sequence: CASRLAASTDTQYF.

This clone was seen only a few times. The V and J genes are TRBV18 and TRBJ2-1; 11 bases align to TRBD2. Germline values: CDR1 KGHSH, CDR2 LQKENI. The junction had 0 bases not matched to a gene; V was cut back by 2 bases and J by 3 bases. The CDR3 has 15 residues. This CDR3 is CASSPGTSGYNEQFF. CDR3 nucleotide sequence: TGTGCCAGCTCACCAGGGACTAGCGGCTACAATGAGCAGTTCTTC.

This clone has a handful of counts. V and J are TRBV6-6 and TRBJ1-5; D might be TRBD1 (5 bases). Germline CDR1 MNHNY, CDR2 SVGAGI (reference sequence). V lost 7 bases to trimming and J lost 6 bases, with 13 bases between them. The CDR3 is 13 residues long. The CDR3 protein is CASTDPGSQPQHF. CDR3 coding DNA: TGTGCCAGCACCGACCCAGGGTCTCAGCCCCAGCATTTT.

The CDR3 DNA reads TGCGCCAGCAGCTACGGACAGGGACCGGTACCGCAGTTCTTC. It yields the protein CASSYGQGPVPQFF. The J gene is TRBJ2-1, the V gene TRBV5-1; 8 bases fit TRBD1. CDR3 length equals 14 residues. Losses at the gene ends were 3 bases for V and 12 bases for J; bases not matched to a gene: 11. The germline CDR1 and CDR2 sequences are SGHRS and YFSETQ.

This clone was seen only a few times. The chain recombines TRBV18 with TRBJ2-7, with 7 bases lining up with TRBD1. The CDR3 is 16 amino acids. Germline V gene data show CDR1 as KGHSH and CDR2 as LQKENI. Losses at the gene ends were 0 bases for V and 4 bases for J; bases not matched to a gene: 9. DNA of the CDR3: TGTGCCAGCTCACCACCGTCACAGGGGCAACGGTACGAGCAGTACTTC. Its protein is CASSPPSQGQRYEQYF.

This clone has a handful of counts. The rearrangement uses TRBV28 and TRBJ2-5; tentative D call: TRBD2 (7 bases). V gave up 5 bases and J gave up 4 bases, with 11 bases separating them. The CDR3 is 13 residues long. CDR1 and CDR2 (germline): MDHEN, SYDVKM. This CDR3 is CASSLRGGETQYF. The CDR3 coding sequence is TGTGCCAGCAGTCTGAGGGGGGGAGAGACCCAGTACTTC.

This clone was seen a handful of times. The CDR3 is CASSPRAGPSYNEQFF. CDR3 coding DNA: TGTGCCAGCAGCCCTCGGGCGGGACCTTCCTACAATGAGCAGTTCTTC. V and J are TRBV5-4 and TRBJ2-1, with D possibly TRBD2 on 6 matching bases. Germline CDR1 is SGHNT and CDR2 is YYREEE (reference sequence). The V end was cut by 4 bases, the J end by 1 base, with 15 bases between. The CDR3 runs 16 residues.

This clone was observed a handful of times. J is TRBJ2-1 and V is TRBV28; the match to TRBD2 covers 8 bases. V shed 5 bases and J 2 bases; nucleotides not matched to a gene: 8. CDR1 is MDHEN and CDR2 is SYDVKM in the germline V gene. There are 16 residues in the CDR3. CDR3 sequence (DNA): TGTGCCAGCAGTCCGAGGGGACTAGGGACCTACAATGAGCAGTTCTTC. Amino acids: CASSPRGLGTYNEQFF. Using reference TRBV28 and TRBJ2-1 for the parts outside the CDR3, the full variable domain is DVKVTQSSRYLVKRTGEKVFLECVQDMDHENMFWYRQDPGLGLRLIYFSYDVKMKEKGDIPEGYSVSREKKERFSLILESASTNQTSMYLCASSPRGLGTYNEQFFGPGTRLTVL.

The chain has TRBV7-8 and TRBJ2-5; 10 nucleotides align to TRBD1. Germline V gene data show CDR1 as SGHVS and CDR2 as FQNEAQ. The CDR3 has 15 residues. The V gene end was trimmed by 5 bases and the J gene end by 3 bases; junction bases not matched to a gene: 6. The CDR3 loop reads CASSGTGTGEETQYF. The CDR3 region has the DNA TGTGCCAGCAGCGGAACAGGGACAGGGGAAGAGACCCAGTACTTC.

This clone was seen only a few times. V gene TRBV6-5 combines with J gene TRBJ2-4, with TRBD2 matching over 7 bases. J gave up 7 bases and V 6 bases, and 12 bases lay outside the gene matches. The CDR3 length is 15 residues. Germline lookup yields CDR1 MNHEY and CDR2 SVGAGI. The CDR3 reads CASSPSPGGGNIQYF. For the CDR3, the DNA is TGTGCCAGCAGCCCATCTCCTGGGGGGGGGAACATTCAGTACTTC.

This clone showed up just a few times. The chain joins TRBV11-2 to TRBJ1-1; 10 bases align to TRBD1. The CDR3 contains 14 residues. Germline trimming cut 3 bases from V and 4 bases from J; bases unmatched to any gene: 2. CDR1 and CDR2 from the germline V gene are SGHAT and FQNNGV. The CDR3: CASSFGTGVTEAFF. CDR3 nucleotide sequence: TGTGCCAGCAGCTTTGGGACAGGGGTCACTGAAGCTTTCTTT.

This clone was seen more than once but under ten times. This chain joins TRBV5-4 and TRBJ2-2, with D unclear. Germline-derived CDR1 and CDR2 are SGHNT and YYREEE (reference sequence). V was shortened by 2 bases and J by 4 bases, with 9 bases between the two germline ends. This CDR3 has 14 residues. This chain's CDR3 is CASSLVSSTGELFF. CDR3 DNA sequence: TGTGCCAGCAGCTTAGTTAGTTCCACCGGGGAGCTGTTTTTT.

This rearrangement joins TRBV28 to TRBJ1-2; the D gene is possibly TRBD1 (6 bases). Trimming cost V 6 bases and J 2 bases, with 10 bases left between them. This CDR3 spans 13 amino acids. The germline V gene encodes CDR1 MDHEN and CDR2 SYDVKM. The CDR3 here is CASSMDSNYGYTF. In DNA, the CDR3 is TGTGCCAGCAGCATGGACAGCAACTATGGCTACACCTTC.

Written as DNA, the CDR3 is TGTGCCTGGAGTGCGGCGTCTAGCGGAAATGAGCAGTTCTTC. It codes for CAWSAASSGNEQFF. This chain uses TRBV30 with TRBJ2-1, with TRBD2 matching 7 bases. This CDR3 is 14 amino acids long. Germline V CDR1 and CDR2: GTSNPN, SVGIG (reference sequence). The V and J ends lost 1 base and 7 bases, in that order; junction bases with no gene match: 7.

The chain carries TRBV27 and TRBJ2-3, with D maybe TRBD2 (5 bases). This CDR3 has 15 residues. Germline loops: CDR1 MNHEY, CDR2 SMNVEV (reference sequence). V was trimmed by 1 base and J by 4 bases, leaving 12 bases between them. This CDR3 is CASSLYTSGPDTQYF. The CDR3 DNA reads as TGTGCCAGCAGTTTATATACTAGTGGTCCAGATACGCAGTATTTT.

This clone was observed a handful of times. The rearrangement links TRBV30 to TRBJ2-2; 9 nucleotides agree with TRBD2. Germline-derived CDR1 and CDR2 are GTSNPN and SVGIG (reference sequence). V was pared by 2 bases and J by 6 bases, with 7 bases of the junction left unmatched. The CDR3 has 15 residues. CDR3 protein: CAWSRVAGVSGELFF. As DNA, the CDR3 is TGTGCCTGGAGTCGCGTAGCGGGAGTCTCCGGGGAGCTGTTTTTT.

In its sample, this clone was seen a few times. The J gene is TRBJ1-5, the V gene TRBV9; 8 bases line up with TRBD1. The germline CDR1 and CDR2 sequences are SGDLS and YYNGEE. J lost 0 bases, V lost 4 bases, and 3 bases had no gene match. The CDR3 extends over 15 amino acids. CDR3 protein: CASSSGTGSNQPQHF. The CDR3 nucleotides read TGTGCCAGCAGCTCCGGGACAGGTAGCAATCAGCCCCAGCATTTT.